This T cell receptor (beta chain) comes out of a study of chemoradiotherapy in HPV16-positive cancers (dated by TCRdb to 2022 to 2024). With respect to the entire study: Candidate HPV-specific T-cell clones and common TCR motifs were defined by functional T-cell assays performed on cells from a couple of HPV16-positive patients. Whether T-cell immunity against the HPV oncoproteins E6 and E7 changes during chemoradiotherapy and whether survival is affected by this immunity were examined in the study. Next, the candidate HPV-specific TCRs and motifs were followed in TCR repertoires from roughly 90 patients with HPV-related cancers.

Points the paper makes about the study in general: In HPV16-positive patients, expansion of HPV-responsive T cells during chemoradiotherapy was associated with improved recurrence-free survival. The functional definition of HPV-specific T cells was derived from only two HPV16-positive patients, and the survival association was reported for HPV16-positive patients. Expansion of candidate HPV-specific clones and E7-related TCR motifs was observed in the tumor microenvironment during treatment, whereas no such expansion was observed for non-HPV-specific T cells.

Germline trimming: 1 base from V, 3 bases from J; junction bases outside gene matches: 5. CDR3 length: 15 amino acids, cysteine to phenylalanine. Only the CDR3 portion is preserved as DNA: 45 bases, with reading frame beginning at the first base. Sequences LNHDA (CDR1) and SQIVND (CDR2) are obtained from the germline V gene (reference sequence). This clone showed up just a few times. It has no known antigen specificity. No base-level quality is on record; no much larger clone is a single base apart. Library preparation was by the immunoSEQ multiplex PCR assay. What TCRdb holds here is the immuneACCESS table cut down to in-frame rearrangements. Part of the clones is not present; checked against another copy, under half of the missing clones reflect an unresolved V gene, and the others are unexplained. The sample table records approximately 38,000 clones; over 75% of these occur just once. 3% to 4% of the sample is in the top ten clones.

Repertoires were sampled multiple times during chemoradiotherapy, which allowed clonal expansion in the tumor microenvironment to be followed. The sequence came from a human donor with HPV-associated anogenital cancer. The sample here was blood, taken from a patient who underwent chemoradiotherapy. The chain was built from TRBV19 and TRBJ2-5; TRBD2 lines up with 7 middle nucleotides. The CDR3 protein: CASSIVSSGKETQYF. The bases read TGTGCCAGTAGTATAGTGTCTAGCGGTAAAGAGACCCAGTACTTC.